The 24 T cell receptor beta chains in this list originate from one sample, sequenced in a study of tumor-infiltrating lymphocytes in primary liver carcinoma (dated by TCRdb to about 2017). Without any cell sorting, total RNA and DNA were extracted together from 20-30 mg of bulk tissue using the AllPrep DNA/RNA mini kit. Sequencing was carried out with an Illumina HiSeq 2500. Using a constant-region primer and ProtoScript II reverse transcriptase, TCRbeta-specific cDNA was reverse-transcribed from about 0.45 ug total RNA. TCRbeta libraries were built with three nested multiplex PCR rounds, a slightly modified ARM-PCR procedure. Each of the first two PCR rounds ran for around 10 cycles using multiplex TRBV1-TRBV30 forward primers together with a Cbeta reverse primer. TCRdb applied fastp at Q25 and MiXCR to the public reads, then kept only in-frame beta chains. Identical CDR3 protein sequences are pooled into one entry, listed with their most common genes and DNA. For this sample the table gives about 78,000 distinct CDR3 sequences, of which about two thirds were detected only once. The ten largest clonotypes hold approximately 14% of the sample.

The sample consisted of liver tumor tissue from sampling region 4. In light of the paper, this sample's cell subset or site label describes: tumor region T4, right-lateral pole. The receptors come from a woman between 55 and 75 years old with primary liver carcinoma and hepatitis B virus infection.

Remarks on this clonotype: This may be a read error, as it is one base from a much larger clone. V is TRBV28 and J is TRBJ1-6; weak D call: TRBD1 (6 bases). There are 14 residues in the CDR3. Germline values: CDR1 MDHEN, CDR2 SYDVKM. CDR3 DNA: TGTACCAGCAATCCAGCTGCTGGGGGCTCACCCCTCCACTTT. It encodes CTSNPAAGGSPLHF. The variable domain in full, with the rest retrieved from reference TRBV28 and TRBJ1-6, is DVKVTQSSRYLVKRTGEKVFLECVQDMDHENMFWYRQDPGLGLRLIYFSYDVKMKEKGDIPEGYSVSREKKERFSLILESASTNQTSMYLCTSNPAAGGSPLHFGNGTRLTVT.

Many counts were recorded for this clonotype. The rearrangement links TRBV6-2 or TRBV6-3 to TRBJ2-5; 10 positions agree with TRBD2. V lost 2 bases to trimming and J lost 4 bases; unmatched junction nucleotides: 7. This CDR3 is built from 16 residues. Per the germline V gene, CDR1 is MNHEY and CDR2 is SVGEGT. For the CDR3, the DNA is TGTGCCAGCAGTTACAGGAGCGGGAGGGCCGGAGAGACCCAGTACTTC. Translating it yields CASSYRSGRAGETQYF.

In its sample, this clonotype was seen a few times. The V gene is TRBV5-1, the J gene TRBJ1-2; unclear D gene. This CDR3 has 15 amino acids. CDR1 and CDR2 (germline): SGHRS, YFSETQ. V shed 5 bases and J shed 3 bases, with 17 bases lying between them. Here the CDR3 DNA reads TGCGCCAGCAGTTATGGACGTAGGAGGGACTATGGCTACACCTTC. Encoded protein: CASSYGRRRDYGYTF.

Concerning this clonotype: At one boundary the junction diverges from the germline segment, which might be a read error. The chain is built from TRBV7-9 and TRBJ1-4; D is undetermined. CDR1 is SEHNR and CDR2 is FQNEAQ in the germline V gene (reference sequence). CDR3 length: 12 residues. The CDR3 DNA follows: TGTGCCAACAGCAATCCTAATGGAAAACTGTTTTTT. It codes for CANSNPNGKLFF.

This chain joins TRBV6-2 or TRBV6-3 and TRBJ2-1; 10 nucleotides match TRBD2. The J call may not be correct, given that the DNA end is closer to TRBJ2-7. Germline loops: CDR1 MNHEY, CDR2 SVGEGT. There are 15 residues in the CDR3. In DNA form, the CDR3 reads TGTGCCAGTAGGCCCCCCGCTAGCGGGAGCCATGAGCAGTACTTC. This codes for CASRPPASGSHEQYF.

As regards this clonotype: The junction shows a germline mismatch at one end, possibly a read error. J is TRBJ2-1 and V is TRBV6-2 or TRBV6-3; TRBD1 agrees at 8 bases. The CDR3 is 17 residues long. CDR1 and CDR2 from the germline V gene are MNHEY and SVGEGT. The chain's CDR3 is CAGSYLIGDRSHNEQFF. In DNA form, the CDR3 reads TGTGCCGGCAGTTACCTTATAGGGGACAGGAGTCACAATGAGCAGTTCTTC.

Notes on this clonotype: The junction differs from germline at one of its ends, possibly a read error. The rearrangement links TRBV4-1 to TRBJ1-2; unclear D gene. This CDR3 is built from 11 residues. Germline loops: CDR1 MGHRA, CDR2 YSYEKL. This CDR3 reads CASSQVNNLVF. The CDR3 nucleotides are TGCGCTAGCAGCCAAGTCAACAACCTAGTCTTC.

This clonotype was seen once. The final CDR3 position lacks the conserved phenylalanine or tryptophan, pointing to a likely read error. The rearrangement joins TRBV12-3 or TRBV12-4 to TRBJ1-5, with unresolved D. The CDR3 runs 13 residues. CDR3 region: CVSSLVGNQPQHL. The CDR3 DNA is TGTGTCAGCAGTTTAGTAGGAAATCAGCCCCAGCATCTT.

A remark on this clonotype: The germline gene is not matched at one end of the junction; a read error may be the cause. The CDR3 nucleotides are TGTACCAGCAGCGGCCAGCGGACGAATTACGAGCAGTACTTC. Amino acid sequence: CTSSGQRTNYEQYF. V gene TRBV6-1 combines with J gene TRBJ2-7, with D maybe TRBD2 (5 bases). The CDR3 loop spans 14 amino acids. CDR1 is MNHNS and CDR2 is SASEGT in the germline V gene.

This clonotype has ten or more counts. The CDR3 loop reads CASSSPKGTGANVLTF. CDR3 DNA sequence: TGTGCCAGCAGCTCGCCAAAGGGGACTGGGGCCAACGTCCTGACTTTC. The chain has TRBV5-5 and TRBJ2-6, with D perhaps TRBD1 (5 bases). CDR1 and CDR2 (germline): SGHKS, YYEKEE (reference sequence). The CDR3 contains 16 residues. Trimming removed 3 bases at V and 2 bases at J, with 12 bases between.

Turning to this clonotype: The conserved closing phenylalanine or tryptophan is absent in this CDR3, likely reflecting a read error. The DNA is omitted, as the CDR3 cannot be located on it reliably, and the CDR3 follows TCRdb's listing. Here the CDR3 reads CSVDTSGAGELFS. This sequence joins TRBV29-1 and TRBJ2-2; the D call of TRBD2 is as the table states it, not checked on the DNA. Germline values: CDR1 SQVTM, CDR2 ANQGSEA. The CDR3 adds up to 13 amino acids, both ends counted.

Note on this clonotype: This may arise from a read error, as a much more abundant clone is one base away. The chain links TRBV5-5 to TRBJ2-6, with 9 bases identical to TRBD1. Germline lookup yields CDR1 SGHKS and CDR2 YYEKEE (reference sequence). This CDR3 is built from 15 residues. The CDR3 DNA reads TGTGCCAGCAGCATGACAGGGGGAAGGGCCGACGTCCTGACTTTC. This codes for CASSMTGGRADVLTF.

The J gene is TRBJ2-3, the V gene TRBV11-3; 9 positions agree with TRBD2. Germline CDR1 and CDR2: SGHNT and YENEEA. The CDR3 spans 12 residues. V lost 6 bases, J lost 9 bases, and 4 bases stayed unmatched. The CDR3 region is CASRYGLATQYF. CDR3 sequence (DNA): TGTGCCAGCAGATACGGACTAGCGACGCAGTATTTT.

Concerning this clonotype itself: The conserved final phenylalanine or tryptophan is absent from the CDR3, which likely points to a read error. The chain carries TRBV11-2 and TRBJ2-3; TRBD2 aligns across 9 bases. Germline-derived CDR1 and CDR2 are SGHAT and FQNNGV. The length of the CDR3 is 20 residues. This chain's CDR3 is CASSIDLSGLAGEGMDTQYL. As DNA, the CDR3 is TGTGCCAGCAGCATAGATCTAAGTGGGTTAGCGGGAGAAGGGATGGATACGCAGTATTTA.

This clonotype has a count of ten or more. CDR3 in amino acids: CASSQEGLAWKTQYF. The CDR3 DNA reads as TGCGCCAGCAGCCAAGAGGGACTAGCTTGGAAGACCCAGTACTTC. V gene TRBV4-1 combines with J gene TRBJ2-5; 9 bases map to TRBD2. Per the germline V gene, CDR1 is MGHRA and CDR2 is YSYEKL. The V and J ends lost 0 bases and 6 bases, in that order; junction bases with no gene match: 5. The CDR3 consists of 15 residues.

Comment on this clonotype: At one end, the junction sequence differs from germline, possibly due to a read error. V gene TRBV12-5 combines with J gene TRBJ2-7, with 7 bases aligning to TRBD1. The CDR3 consists of 14 residues. Germline CDR1 LGHNT, CDR2 FRNRAP. In DNA form, the CDR3 reads TGTGCTAGTGCCCCACAGGGGAACCTTTACAAGCAATACTTC. This sequence encodes CASAPQGNLYKQYF.

This sequence joins TRBV7-9 and TRBJ1-2; 8 nucleotides match TRBD1. J lost 5 bases, V lost 5 bases, and 10 bases had no gene match. The CDR3 is made up of 15 amino acids. Germline loops: CDR1 SEHNR, CDR2 FQNEAQ (reference sequence). CDR3 nucleotide sequence: TGTGCCAGCAGCCCCGCAGGGGGCAAGAAGTATGGCTACACCTTC. It translates to CASSPAGGKKYGYTF.

About this clonotype: A junction end diverges from the germline sequence, so it may reflect a read error. The CDR3 bases are TGTGTCAGCATCCTAAACAGCAATCAGCCCCAGCATTTT. Translated: CVSILNSNQPQHF. The J gene is TRBJ1-5, the V gene TRBV6-6; D not certain. The germline V gene encodes CDR1 MNHNY and CDR2 SVGAGI (reference sequence). This CDR3 is 13 amino acids long.

Points on this clonotype: Compared with germline, one end of the junction differs, possibly owing to a read error. This chain links TRBV14 with TRBJ2-1, with a tentative D call TRBD2 (6 bases). Germline V gives CDR1 SGHDN, CDR2 FVKESK. The CDR3 loop spans 16 amino acids. The DNA of the CDR3 is TGTACCAGCAGCCAAGATCGGGAGCGGACTCGCAAACCCCAGTTCTTC. This codes for CTSSQDRERTRKPQFF.

Note on this clonotype: A much bigger clone sits one base away, suggesting this may be a read error. The rearrangement uses TRBV30 and TRBJ1-4; D is unclear. This CDR3 has 11 amino acids. Germline lookup yields CDR1 GTSNPN and CDR2 SVGIG (reference sequence). V was shortened by 5 bases and J by 10 bases, with 11 bases between the two germline ends. The CDR3 sequence: CAWLARLKLFF. The DNA of the CDR3 is TGTGCCTGGCTGGCGCGCCTAAAACTGTTTTTT.

This clonotype was observed a handful of times. The junction does not match germline at one end; this may be a read error. V usage is TRBV11-2 and J usage is TRBJ2-5, with 7 bases identical to TRBD2. In germline, CDR1 is SGHAT, CDR2 FQNNGV. CDR3 length: 15 residues. The chain's CDR3 is CASRPRTRTQGTQYF. The CDR3 DNA sequence: TGTGCCAGCCGCCCAAGGACTAGAACACAAGGGACCCAGTACTTC.

With regard to this clonotype: Relative to the germline gene, one junction end is altered; a read error may explain this. V is TRBV5-6 and J is TRBJ1-3, with 8 bases that match TRBD1. The CDR3 spans 17 residues. Per germline, CDR1 SGHDT and CDR2 YYEEEE. The CDR3 DNA follows: TGCGCCAGCAGCTCAGTCATCTCTCCAGGGGGCGCGGGCACCATATATTTT. Encoded protein: CASSSVISPGGAGTIYF.

The chain employs TRBV28 and TRBJ2-7; TRBD2 agrees at 8 bases. Trimming cost V 6 bases and J 5 bases; bases outside gene matches: 9. The CDR3 length is 14 residues. Germline V lookup: CDR1 MDHEN, CDR2 SYDVKM. Here the CDR3 reads CASSQSGSPHEQYF. CDR3 bases: TGTGCCAGCAGCCAGAGCGGGAGTCCCCACGAGCAGTACTTC.

On this clonotype itself: Germline and junction disagree at one end, which may indicate a read error. The chain has TRBV29-1 and TRBJ1-2; 9 nucleotides align to TRBD1. The CDR3 totals 14 residues. Germline-derived CDR1 and CDR2 are SQVTM and ANQGSEA. The CDR3 region is CSDTGTGSFYGYTF. CDR3 nucleotides: TGCAGCGATACCGGGACAGGGTCCTTCTATGGCTACACATTC.